Below are 21 T cell receptor beta chains sequenced from a single sample in a study of T cells in women clearing cervical HPV infection. Method: immunoSEQ multiplex PCR; TCRdb's copy keeps in-frame clones and lacks some. The ten most abundant clones cover 11% of a sample with 25,000 or so clones. Sequencing was carried out using blood buffy coat. All receptors derive from a woman aged 18 to 75 with a cervical HPV16 infection that either progressed to CIN3+ or cleared (not recorded which).

For this clone: The junction departs from germline at one end; a sequencing error may be responsible. The read terminates 3 residues ahead of where the CDR3 ends, so the germline J gene completes it. The sample contains more than one DNA sequence encoding this CDR3. The V gene is TRBV18, the J gene TRBJ1-3, with D uncertain. The CDR3 runs to 16 residues. The germline V gene encodes CDR1 KGHSH and CDR2 LQKENI. The CDR3 loop reads CASSPAMAEAGNTIYF. The sequenced CDR3 bases are TGTGCCAGCTCCCCCGCCATGGCGGAGGCTGGAAACACG.

With respect to this clone: The CDR3 is cut off 3 residues early in the read; its end comes from the germline J gene. V usage is TRBV2 and J usage is TRBJ1-5; TRBD1 aligns across 8 bases. Per germline, CDR1 SNHLY and CDR2 FYNNEI. V was pared by 10 bases and J by 3 bases, with 14 bases of the junction left unmatched. The CDR3 extends over 16 amino acids. CDR3 protein: CATQQGGIIANQPQHF. The part of the CDR3 DNA that was read is TGTGCCACACAACAGGGGGGGATAATTGCCAATCAGCCC.

Points on this clone: The read gets to within 3 residues of the CDR3 end, and the germline J gene fills in the rest. The V call is TRBV7-6, the J call TRBJ1-1; D gene ambiguous. The CDR3 sequence is 13 residues long. Germline CDR1 and CDR2: SGHVS and FNYEAQ. V was clipped by 5 bases and J by 2 bases, with 9 bases between them. The CDR3 bases that were read are TGTGCCAGCAGCCCTCTGGCCAACACTGAA. Protein product: CASSPLANTE. The entire CDR3 reads CASSPLANTEAFF.

Concerning this clone itself: The missing CDR3 end, 3 residues past where the read stops, is filled in from the germline J gene. The rearrangement links TRBV4-2 to TRBJ2-7; TRBD2 matches at 10 bases. CDR1 and CDR2 from the germline V gene are LGHNA and YNFKEQ. The CDR3 has 16 residues. V lost 4 bases to trimming and J lost 2 bases; unmatched junction nucleotides: 8. CDR3 DNA, as far as it was read: TGTGCCAGCAGCCCCAGGAGCGGGAGGGACCCCTACGAG. This sequence encodes CASSPRSGRDPYE. The full-length CDR3 reads as CASSPRSGRDPYEQYF.

A remark on this clone: Sequencing ends 3 residues short of the CDR3 end; the germline J gene provides the rest. The rearrangement joins TRBV7-9 to TRBJ2-7; 10 positions agree with TRBD1. V shed 4 bases and J 6 bases; nucleotides not matched to a gene: 9. Germline-derived CDR1 and CDR2 are SEHNR and FQNEAQ (reference sequence). The CDR3 runs 15 residues. CDR3 sequence: CASSWGDRGLTEQYF. The covered CDR3 bases are TGTGCCAGCAGCTGGGGGGACAGGGGACTCACCGAG.

A word on this clone: The read stops 3 residues short of the end of the CDR3; the missing end is completed from the germline J gene. The chain recombines TRBV5-1 with TRBJ1-6, with D hard to call. Trimming stripped 0 bases from V and 6 bases from J, with 7 bases between. The CDR3 has 14 residues. Germline V gene sequence: CDR1 SGHRS, CDR2 YFSETQ. The CDR3: CASSLGRVNSPLHF. CDR3 DNA, as far as it was read: TGCGCCAGCAGCTTGGGACGGGTTAATTCACCC.

To note about this clone: The read terminates 3 residues before the CDR3 end, so the remaining end is supplied by the germline J gene. This rearrangement joins TRBV5-1 to TRBJ2-5, with 10 bases fitting TRBD2. This CDR3 is built from 16 residues. After removal of 3 bases from V and 4 bases from J, the junction contained 9 bases not matched to a gene. The germline V gene has CDR1 SGHRS and CDR2 YFSETQ. Partial CDR3 DNA: TGCGCCAGCAGCTCAGGCGCTAGCGGGAGCACAGAGACC. Protein product: CASSSGASGSTET. The complete CDR3 sequence is CASSSGASGSTETQYF.

The CDR3 bases that were read are TGTGCCAGCAGCTTCGACAGGGCTCGAAACACC. Translated, it gives CASSFDRARNT. The CDR3 reads in full as CASSFDRARNTIYF. The rearrangement joins TRBV7-2 to TRBJ1-3; TRBD1 agrees at 7 bases. The read ends 3 residues early relative to the CDR3; the germline J gene fills the gap. Germline V lookup: CDR1 SGHTA, CDR2 FQGNSA. The trim removed 3 bases at V and 5 bases at J, leaving 4 bases unmatched. This CDR3 is built from 14 residues. Using reference TRBV7-2 and TRBJ1-3 for the parts outside the CDR3, the full variable domain is GAGVSQSPSNKVTEKGKDVELRCDPISGHTALYWYRQSLGQGLEFLIYFQGNSAPDKSGLPSDRFSAERTGGSVSTLTIQRTQQEDSAVYLCASSFDRARNTIYFGEGSWLTVV.

As to this clone: The CDR3 end falls 3 residues outside the read, so it is completed with the germline J gene. V is TRBV7-9 and J is TRBJ1-2; D uncertain. This CDR3 has 14 residues. Germline V lookup: CDR1 SEHNR, CDR2 FQNEAQ (reference sequence). The CDR3 bases that were read are TGTGCCAGCAGCTCAGGACTAGGAGGCTACGAC. Residues: CASSSGLGGYD. The entire CDR3 protein reads CASSSGLGGYDYTF.

Remarks on this clone: The read falls 3 residues short of the CDR3 end, and the missing part is taken from the germline J gene. The rearrangement links TRBV7-2 to TRBJ2-3, with D unresolved. Trimming stripped 2 bases from V and 5 bases from J, with 8 bases between. Germline V CDR1 and CDR2: SGHTA, FQGNSA. The CDR3 runs to 13 residues. The CDR3 bases that were read are TGTGCCAGCAGCTTACCTCCCGGAGATACG. Translating it yields CASSLPPGDT. The whole CDR3 sequence reads CASSLPPGDTQYF.

In the case of this clone: The sequenced fragment ends 3 residues before the CDR3 boundary, so the rest is inferred from the germline J gene. The chain links TRBV28 to TRBJ1-4, with a weak D call TRBD1 (6 bases). Germline V CDR1 and CDR2: MDHEN, SYDVKM. The CDR3 runs to 15 residues. V shed 5 bases and J shed 0 bases, with 10 bases lying between them. CDR3 bases read: TGTGCCAGCAGTGCCTGGACAGCAACTAATGAAAAA. As protein: CASSAWTATNEK. The whole CDR3 reads CASSAWTATNEKLFF.

Comment on this clone: The read falls 3 residues short of the CDR3 end, and the missing part is taken from the germline J gene. The rearrangement uses TRBV29-1 and TRBJ1-2; 9 bases map to TRBD1. CDR3 length: 12 residues. The junction had 0 bases not matched to a gene; V was cut back by 4 bases and J by 3 bases. Germline V lookup: CDR1 SQVTM, CDR2 ANQGSEA. The CDR3 here is CSVGDRDYGYTF. The DNA read from the CDR3 is TGCAGCGTTGGGGACAGGGACTATGGC.

Points on this clone: The CDR3 goes on 3 residues after the read ends, and that part is filled in from the germline J gene. V is TRBV19 and J is TRBJ1-5; D may be TRBD1 (6 bases). Looked up from germline, CDR1 is LNHDA and CDR2 is SQIVND (reference sequence). The CDR3 sequence is 15 residues long. Trimming stripped 2 bases from V and 1 base from J, with 9 bases between. The CDR3 bases that were read are TGTGCCAGTAGTATAAAAGACAGGAGCAATCAGCCC. It yields the protein CASSIKDRSNQP. The CDR3 in full is CASSIKDRSNQPQHF.

About this clone itself: The read is 3 residues too short to cover the CDR3 end, so that end is filled in from the germline J gene. The chain links TRBV20-1 to TRBJ2-4; perhaps TRBD2 as D (7 bases). The V end lost 6 bases, the J end lost 2 bases, and 8 bases lay between the germline ends. CDR3 length: 12 residues. CDR1 is DFQATT, CDR2 SNEGSKA, per germline (reference sequence). CDR3 bases read: TGCAGTGCCGGGGGGCCCAAAAACATT. As protein: CSAGGPKNI. The entire CDR3 is CSAGGPKNIQYF.

As for this clone: Sequencing ends 3 residues short of the CDR3 end; the germline J gene provides the rest. This rearrangement joins TRBV7-6 to TRBJ1-5; D remains ambiguous. Per the germline V gene, CDR1 is SGHVS and CDR2 is FNYEAQ. CDR3 size: 15 residues. V lost 8 bases to trimming and J lost 5 bases, with 19 bases between them. CDR3 DNA, as far as it was read: TGTGCCAGCCATTACCCCAGGAAAGCCCATCAGCCC. Protein sequence: CASHYPRKAHQP. The CDR3 in full is CASHYPRKAHQPQHF.

A remark on this clone: The read finishes 3 residues shy of the CDR3 end, and the germline J gene is used to complete it. The rearrangement links TRBV11-3 to TRBJ2-7; the match to TRBD1 covers 9 bases. J was trimmed by 0 bases and V by 5 bases; bases with no gene match: 5. Germline values: CDR1 SGHNT, CDR2 YENEEA. The CDR3 loop spans 15 amino acids. The CDR3 DNA, read in part, is TGTGCCAGCAGCCCCGGACAGGGGACCTCCTACGAG. Translation: CASSPGQGTSYE. In full, the CDR3 is CASSPGQGTSYEQYF.

Turning to this clone: The read ends 3 residues before the CDR3 terminus; that terminus is restored from the germline J gene. The gene calls are TRBV5-6 and TRBJ2-6; D remains ambiguous. Germline CDR1 SGHDT, CDR2 YYEEEE. The CDR3 covers 13 residues. V shed 0 bases and J shed 9 bases, with 7 bases lying between them. This CDR3 is CASSLGLSNVLTF. The CDR3 bases that were read are TGTGCCAGCAGCTTGGGCCTCAGCAACGTC.

To note about this clone: The CDR3 extends 3 residues past the end of the read, so its final part is completed from the germline J gene. The chain uses TRBV6-4 and TRBJ2-3; TRBD2 matches at 14 bases. This CDR3 comprises 17 residues. V lost 6 bases, J lost 4 bases, and 9 bases stayed unmatched. Germline V lookup: CDR1 MRHNA, CDR2 SNTAGT. CDR3 in amino acids: CASRDPTSGRVADTQYF. CDR3 DNA (partial): TGTGCCAGCAGAGACCCGACTAGCGGGAGGGTGGCAGATACG.

Note on this clone: The read ends 3 residues before the CDR3 terminus; that terminus is restored from the germline J gene. The chain employs TRBV29-1 and TRBJ1-1; D perhaps matches TRBD1 (5 bases). The CDR3 sequence is 14 residues long. V gave up 6 bases and J gave up 6 bases, with 20 bases separating them. The germline V gene has CDR1 SQVTM and CDR2 ANQGSEA. CDR3 bases read: TGCAGCGTGTGGGGGGGAGCTAGTTTCGCTGAA. Translating it yields CSVWGGASFAE. The full-length CDR3 reads as CSVWGGASFAEAFF. Full variable domain (missing parts from reference TRBV29-1 and TRBJ1-1): SAVISQKPSRDICQRGTSLTIQCQVDSQVTMMFWYRQQPGQSLTLIATANQGSEATYESGFVIDKFPISRPNLTFSTLTVSNMSPEDSSIYLCSVWGGASFAEAFFGQGTRLTVV.

A note on this clone: The read terminates 3 residues before the CDR3 end, so the remaining end is supplied by the germline J gene. V usage is TRBV5-1 and J usage is TRBJ1-1, with D uncertain. Trimming took off 2 bases at V and 5 bases at J, with 13 bases between the two ends. CDR3 size: 14 residues. Germline V gene data show CDR1 as SGHRS and CDR2 as YFSETQ. CDR3 protein: CASSFFSRQTEAFF. The CDR3 DNA, read in part, is TGCGCCAGCAGCTTTTTCAGTCGTCAAACTGAA.

Notes on this clone: The read is 3 residues too short to cover the CDR3 end, so that end is filled in from the germline J gene. The chain links TRBV2 to TRBJ2-7, with 10 positions matching TRBD2. Trimming took 3 bases from V and 2 from J; bases not matched to a gene: 1. CDR1 is SNHLY, CDR2 FYNNEI, per germline. CDR3 length: 14 amino acids. CDR3 DNA, as far as it was read: TGTGCCAGCAGTGAGAGCGGGAGGGCCTACGAG. As protein: CASSESGRAYE. The CDR3 reads in full as CASSESGRAYEQYF.